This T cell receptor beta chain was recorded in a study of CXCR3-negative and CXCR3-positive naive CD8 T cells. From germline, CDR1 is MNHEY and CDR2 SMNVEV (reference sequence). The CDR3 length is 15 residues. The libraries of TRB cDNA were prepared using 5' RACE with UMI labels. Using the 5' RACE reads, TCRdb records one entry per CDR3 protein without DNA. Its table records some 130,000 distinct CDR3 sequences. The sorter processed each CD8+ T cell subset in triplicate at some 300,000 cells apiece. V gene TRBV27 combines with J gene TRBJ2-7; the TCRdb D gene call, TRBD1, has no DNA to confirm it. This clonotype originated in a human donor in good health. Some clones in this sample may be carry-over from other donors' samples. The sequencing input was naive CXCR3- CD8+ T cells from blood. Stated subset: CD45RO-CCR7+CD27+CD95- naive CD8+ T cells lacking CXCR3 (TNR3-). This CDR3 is CASSLGVTGSYEQYF.